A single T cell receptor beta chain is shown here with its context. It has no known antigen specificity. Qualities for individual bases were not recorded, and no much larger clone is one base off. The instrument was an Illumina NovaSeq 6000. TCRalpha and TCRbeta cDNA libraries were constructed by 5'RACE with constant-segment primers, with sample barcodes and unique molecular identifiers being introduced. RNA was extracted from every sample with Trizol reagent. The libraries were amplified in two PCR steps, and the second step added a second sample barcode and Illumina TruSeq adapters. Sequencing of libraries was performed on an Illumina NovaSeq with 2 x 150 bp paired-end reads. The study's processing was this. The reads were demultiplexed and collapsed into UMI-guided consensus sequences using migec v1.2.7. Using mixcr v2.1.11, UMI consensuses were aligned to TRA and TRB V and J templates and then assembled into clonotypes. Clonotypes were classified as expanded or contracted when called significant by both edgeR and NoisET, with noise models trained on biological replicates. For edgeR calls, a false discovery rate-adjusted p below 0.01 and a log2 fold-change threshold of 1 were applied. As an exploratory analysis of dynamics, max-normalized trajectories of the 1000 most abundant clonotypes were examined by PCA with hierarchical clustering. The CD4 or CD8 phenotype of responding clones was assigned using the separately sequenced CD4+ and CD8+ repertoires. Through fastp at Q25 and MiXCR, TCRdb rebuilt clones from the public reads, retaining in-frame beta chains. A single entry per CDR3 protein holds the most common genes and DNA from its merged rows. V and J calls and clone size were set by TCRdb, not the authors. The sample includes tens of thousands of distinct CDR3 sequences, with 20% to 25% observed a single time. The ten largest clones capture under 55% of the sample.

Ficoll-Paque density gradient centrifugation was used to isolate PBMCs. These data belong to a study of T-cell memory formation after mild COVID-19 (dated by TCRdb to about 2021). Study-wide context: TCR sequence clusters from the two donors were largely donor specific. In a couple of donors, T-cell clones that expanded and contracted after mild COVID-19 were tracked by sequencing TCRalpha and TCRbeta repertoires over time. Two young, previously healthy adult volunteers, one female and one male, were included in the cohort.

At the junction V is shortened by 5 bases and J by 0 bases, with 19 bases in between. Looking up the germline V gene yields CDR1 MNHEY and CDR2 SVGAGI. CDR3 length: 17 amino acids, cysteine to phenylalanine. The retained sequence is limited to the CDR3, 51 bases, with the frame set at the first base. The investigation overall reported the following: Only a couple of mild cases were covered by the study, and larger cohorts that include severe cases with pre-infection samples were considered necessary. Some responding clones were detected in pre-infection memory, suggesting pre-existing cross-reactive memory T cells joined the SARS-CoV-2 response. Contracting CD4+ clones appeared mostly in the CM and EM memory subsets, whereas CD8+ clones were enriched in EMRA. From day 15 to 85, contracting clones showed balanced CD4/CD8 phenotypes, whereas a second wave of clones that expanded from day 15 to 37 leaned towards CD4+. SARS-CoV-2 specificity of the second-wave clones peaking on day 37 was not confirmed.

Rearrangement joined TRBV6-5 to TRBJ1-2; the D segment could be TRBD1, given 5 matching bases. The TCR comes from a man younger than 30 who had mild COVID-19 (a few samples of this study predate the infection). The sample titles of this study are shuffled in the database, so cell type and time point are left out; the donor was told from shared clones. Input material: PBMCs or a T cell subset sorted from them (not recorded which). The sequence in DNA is TGTGCCAGCAGTCAGGGATTTCCTCCACCAGCTAACTATGGCTACACCTTC. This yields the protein CASSQGFPPPANYGYTF.